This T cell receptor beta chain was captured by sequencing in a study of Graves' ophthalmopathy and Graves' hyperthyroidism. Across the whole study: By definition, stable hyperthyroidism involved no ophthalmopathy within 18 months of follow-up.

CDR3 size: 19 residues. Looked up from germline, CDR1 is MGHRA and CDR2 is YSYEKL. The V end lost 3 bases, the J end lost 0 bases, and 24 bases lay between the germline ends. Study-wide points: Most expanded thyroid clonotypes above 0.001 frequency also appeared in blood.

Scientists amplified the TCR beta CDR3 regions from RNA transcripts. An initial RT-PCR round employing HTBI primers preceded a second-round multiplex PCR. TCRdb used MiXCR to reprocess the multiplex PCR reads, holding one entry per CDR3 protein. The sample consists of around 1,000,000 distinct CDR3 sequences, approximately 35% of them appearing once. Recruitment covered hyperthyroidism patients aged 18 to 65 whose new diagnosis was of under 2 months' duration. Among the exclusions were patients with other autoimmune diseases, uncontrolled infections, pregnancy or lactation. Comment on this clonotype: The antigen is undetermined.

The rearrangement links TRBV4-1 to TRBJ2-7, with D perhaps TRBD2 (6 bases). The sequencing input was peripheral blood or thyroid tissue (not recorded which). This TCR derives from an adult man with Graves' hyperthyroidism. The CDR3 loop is CASSHSTGDQVPISYEQYF. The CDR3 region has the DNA TGCGCCAGCAGCCATTCTACGGGGGACCAAGTTCCGATCTCCTACGAGCAGTACTTC.